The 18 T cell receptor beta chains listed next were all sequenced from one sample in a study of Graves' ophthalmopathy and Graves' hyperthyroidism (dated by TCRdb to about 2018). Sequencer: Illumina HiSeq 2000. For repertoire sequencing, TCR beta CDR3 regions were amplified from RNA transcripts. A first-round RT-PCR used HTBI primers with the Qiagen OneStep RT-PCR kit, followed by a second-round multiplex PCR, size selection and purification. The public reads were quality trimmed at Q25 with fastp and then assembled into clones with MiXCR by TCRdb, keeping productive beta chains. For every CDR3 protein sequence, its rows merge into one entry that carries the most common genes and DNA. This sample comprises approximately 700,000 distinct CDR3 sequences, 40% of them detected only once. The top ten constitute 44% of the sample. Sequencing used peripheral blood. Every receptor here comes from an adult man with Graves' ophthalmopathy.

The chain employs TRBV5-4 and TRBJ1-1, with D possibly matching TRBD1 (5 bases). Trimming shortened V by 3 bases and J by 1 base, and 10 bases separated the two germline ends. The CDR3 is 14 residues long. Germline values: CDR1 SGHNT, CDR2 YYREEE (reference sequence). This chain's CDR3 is CASSWDGGNTEAFF. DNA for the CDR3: TGTGCCAGCAGCTGGGACGGGGGGAACACTGAAGCTTTCTTT.

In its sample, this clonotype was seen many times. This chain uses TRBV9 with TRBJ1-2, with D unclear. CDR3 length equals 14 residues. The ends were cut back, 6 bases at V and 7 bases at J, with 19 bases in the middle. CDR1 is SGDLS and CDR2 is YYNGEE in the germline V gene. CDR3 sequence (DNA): TGTGCCAGCAATCGTGTCGAGGGCGGTTTTGGCTACACCTTC. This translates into CASNRVEGGFGYTF.

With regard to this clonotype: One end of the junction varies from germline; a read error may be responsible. CDR3 loop: CAISESGGLLGF. The CDR3 DNA is TGTGCCATCAGTGAGTCGGGGGGCCTACTCGGCTTC. This chain uses TRBV10-3 with TRBJ2-7; D assignment may be TRBD1 or TRBD2 (6 bases each). Looked up from germline, CDR1 is ENHRY and CDR2 is SYGVKD. The CDR3 totals 12 residues.

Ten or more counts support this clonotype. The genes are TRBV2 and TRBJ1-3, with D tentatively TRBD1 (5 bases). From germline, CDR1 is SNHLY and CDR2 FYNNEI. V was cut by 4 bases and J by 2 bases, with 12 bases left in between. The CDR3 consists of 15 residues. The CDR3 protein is CASSVLRGTGNTIYF. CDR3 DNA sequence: TGTGCCAGCAGTGTCCTGCGGGGGACTGGAAACACCATATATTTT. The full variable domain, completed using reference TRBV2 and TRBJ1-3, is EPEVTQTPSHQVTQMGQEVILRCVPISNHLYFYWYRQILGQKVEFLVSFYNNEISEKSEIFDDQFSVERPDGSNFTLKIRSTKLEDSAMYFCASSVLRGTGNTIYFGEGSWLTVV.

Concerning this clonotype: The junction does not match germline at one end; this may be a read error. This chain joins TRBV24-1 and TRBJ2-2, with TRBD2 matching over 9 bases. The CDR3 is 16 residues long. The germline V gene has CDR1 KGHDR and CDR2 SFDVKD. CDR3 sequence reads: CASSDSSGKGTGELFF. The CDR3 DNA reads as TGTGCCAGCAGTGATTCTAGCGGGAAGGGCACCGGGGAGCTGTTTTTT.

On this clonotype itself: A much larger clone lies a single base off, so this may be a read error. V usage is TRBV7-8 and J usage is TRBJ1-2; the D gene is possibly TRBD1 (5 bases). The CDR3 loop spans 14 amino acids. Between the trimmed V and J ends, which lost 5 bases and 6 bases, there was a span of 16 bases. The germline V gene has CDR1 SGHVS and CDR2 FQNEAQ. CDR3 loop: CASSRTGTFHGYTF. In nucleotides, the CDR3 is TGTGCCAGCAGCCGCACTGGGACCTTCCATGGCTACACCTTC. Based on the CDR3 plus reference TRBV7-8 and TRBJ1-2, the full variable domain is GAGVSQSPRYKVAKRGQDVALRCDPISGHVSLFWYQQALGQGPEFLTYFQNEAQLDKSGLPSDRFFAERPEGSVSTLKIQRTQQEDSAVYLCASSRTGTFHGYTFGSGTRLTVV.

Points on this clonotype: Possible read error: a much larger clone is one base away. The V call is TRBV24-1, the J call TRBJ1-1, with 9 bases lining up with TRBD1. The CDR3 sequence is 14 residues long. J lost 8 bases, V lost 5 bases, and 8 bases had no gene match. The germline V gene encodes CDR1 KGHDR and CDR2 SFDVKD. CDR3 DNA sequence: TGTGCCACCAGTGGTCCCGGGACAGGGAGCGAAGCTTTCTTT. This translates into CATSGPGTGSEAFF.

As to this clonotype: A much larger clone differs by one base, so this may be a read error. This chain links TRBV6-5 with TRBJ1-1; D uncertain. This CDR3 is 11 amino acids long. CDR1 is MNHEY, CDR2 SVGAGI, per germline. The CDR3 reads CAGSRSTEAFF. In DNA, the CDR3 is TGTGCCGGCAGTCGTAGCACTGAAGCTTTCTTT.

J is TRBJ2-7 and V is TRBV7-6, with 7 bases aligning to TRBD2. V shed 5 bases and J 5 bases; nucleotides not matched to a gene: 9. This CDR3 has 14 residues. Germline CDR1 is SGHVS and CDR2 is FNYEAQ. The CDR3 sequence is CASSPGAGVDEQYF. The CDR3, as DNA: TGTGCCAGCAGCCCTGGGGCGGGAGTCGACGAGCAGTACTTC.

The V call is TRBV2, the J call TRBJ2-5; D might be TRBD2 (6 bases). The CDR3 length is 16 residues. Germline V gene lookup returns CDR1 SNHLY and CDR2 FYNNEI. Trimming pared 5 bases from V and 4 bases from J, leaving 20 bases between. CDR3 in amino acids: CASSSQEGLVGETQYF. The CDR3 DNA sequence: TGTGCCAGCAGTTCCCAGGAGGGGTTGGTCGGAGAGACCCAGTACTTC.

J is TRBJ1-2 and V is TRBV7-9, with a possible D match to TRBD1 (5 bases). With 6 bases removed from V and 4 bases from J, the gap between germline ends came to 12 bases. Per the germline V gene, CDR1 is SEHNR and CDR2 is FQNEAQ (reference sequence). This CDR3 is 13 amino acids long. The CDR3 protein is CASSSRTRYGYTF. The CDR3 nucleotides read TGTGCCAGCAGTTCTCGGACACGCTATGGCTACACCTTC.

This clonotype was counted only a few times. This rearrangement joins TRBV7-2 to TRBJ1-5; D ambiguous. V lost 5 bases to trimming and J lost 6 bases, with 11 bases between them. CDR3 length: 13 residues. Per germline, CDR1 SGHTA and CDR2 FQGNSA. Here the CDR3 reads CASSRGGFQPQHF. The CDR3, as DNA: TGTGCCAGCAGCCGCGGCGGGTTTCAGCCCCAGCATTTT.

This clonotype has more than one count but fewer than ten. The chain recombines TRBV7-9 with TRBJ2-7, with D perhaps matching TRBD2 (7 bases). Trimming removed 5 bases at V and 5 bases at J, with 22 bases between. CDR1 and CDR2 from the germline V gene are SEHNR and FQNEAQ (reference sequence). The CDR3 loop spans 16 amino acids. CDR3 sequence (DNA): TGTGCCAGCAGCCAAGATTTGGGGGGGGCGGTAGACGAGCAGTACTTC. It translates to CASSQDLGGAVDEQYF.

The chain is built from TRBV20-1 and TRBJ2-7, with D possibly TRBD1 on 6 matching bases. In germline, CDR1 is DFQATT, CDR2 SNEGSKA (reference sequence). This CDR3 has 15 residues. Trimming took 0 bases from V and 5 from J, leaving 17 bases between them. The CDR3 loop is CSARDPSRGKNEQYF. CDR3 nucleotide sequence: TGCAGTGCTAGAGATCCGTCGAGGGGGAAGAACGAGCAGTACTTC.

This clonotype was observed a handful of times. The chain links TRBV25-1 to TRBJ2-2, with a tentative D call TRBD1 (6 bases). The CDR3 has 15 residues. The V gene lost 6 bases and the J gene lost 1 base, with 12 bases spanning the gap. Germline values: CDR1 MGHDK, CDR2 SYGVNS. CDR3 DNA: TGTGCCAGCAGGAGACAGGCCGGGAACACCGGGGAGCTGTTTTTT. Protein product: CASRRQAGNTGELFF.

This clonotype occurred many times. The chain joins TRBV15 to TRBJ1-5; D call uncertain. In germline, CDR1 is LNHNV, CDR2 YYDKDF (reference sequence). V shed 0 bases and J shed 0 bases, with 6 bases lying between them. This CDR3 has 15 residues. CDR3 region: CATSRDISSNQPQHF. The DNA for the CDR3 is TGTGCCACCAGCAGAGATATCAGTAGCAATCAGCCCCAGCATTTT.

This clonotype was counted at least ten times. The CDR3 sequence is CATSENTGNYGYTF. The CDR3 nucleotides read TGTGCCACCAGTGAGAATACGGGGAACTATGGCTACACCTTC. This chain uses TRBV24-1 with TRBJ1-2; no firm D call. V was trimmed by 4 bases and J by 2 bases, leaving 10 bases between them. The CDR3 runs to 14 residues. CDR1 is KGHDR, CDR2 SFDVKD, per germline.

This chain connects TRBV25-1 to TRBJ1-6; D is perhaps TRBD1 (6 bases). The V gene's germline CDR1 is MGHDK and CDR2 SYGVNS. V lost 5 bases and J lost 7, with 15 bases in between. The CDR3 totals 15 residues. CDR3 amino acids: CASSYRGAGNSPLHF. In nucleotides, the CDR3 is TGTGCCAGCAGTTACCGGGGGGCTGGGAATTCACCCCTCCACTTT.